This T cell receptor (beta chain) was profiled in a study of tumor-infiltrating lymphocytes in primary liver carcinoma (dated by TCRdb to the late 2010s). With respect to the entire study: The five patients, three men and two women aged 30 to 69 years, had hepatocellular carcinoma (four) or combined HCC and intrahepatic cholangiocarcinoma (one). TCRbeta repertoire sequencing covered 35 or so specimens from 5 patients: about 25 tumor regions, 5 adjacent noncancerous liver tissues and 5 peripheral blood samples. Each sample produced roughly 3.65 to 7.13 million productive TCRbeta reads, and read depth showed no significant difference between tissue types. The five patients had tumors staged T1-T3 N0M0, with maximum diameters ranging from roughly 4.2 to 11 cm. The study combined TCRbeta repertoire sequencing, expression microarrays and whole-exome sequencing across five regions of each liver tumor, with adjacent normal tissue and blood. High reproducibility was observed for the technical replicate repertoires, with mean shared-clone rates approximately 0.92 and correlation coefficients above 0.95. The roughly 27 tumor region samples were profiled with Agilent mRNA microarrays so that TCRbeta repertoire diversity could be related to the local molecular phenotype.

About this clonotype: It lacks a known antigen. Base qualities are not at hand, and no much larger clone is one base apart.

Summary of the overall study and its limitations: The top 250 clones made up a significantly larger repertoire fraction in tumors than in blood (p = 0.039). Repertoire overlap was found to be higher between tumor regions (mean roughly 36%) than between tumor-adjacent (17%) or tumor-blood (around 15%) pairs, consistent with antigen-driven expansion. With just five or six patients in the study, the authors point out that the findings should be validated in a larger study. Just about 7.5-25% of top clones turned up in all five regions of a tumor, which suggests spatial heterogeneity among tumor-infiltrating T cells. Because only the TCR beta chain was sequenced and unpaired alpha chains were not captured, true repertoire diversity is likely underestimated. Bulk unsorted samples precluded comparing CD4+ and CD8+ T cell repertoires.

Total RNA and DNA were co-extracted from about 19-30 mg of bulk tissue with the AllPrep DNA/RNA mini kit, without cell sorting. Surgical resection was performed in China between late 2015 and early 2016 on four to six patients with histopathologically diagnosed primary liver carcinoma. At the time of sampling, the patients had chronic HBV infection and had not received any treatment. Each tumor was sampled at five spatially separated regions: the superior, inferior, left-lateral and right-lateral poles and the tumor centre. According to histology, viable tumor cells made up more than 75% of every tumor sample. Fresh tumor and adjacent tissue pieces were bisected; one half was stored in RNAlater at -80°C, the other sent for histology. Using a constant-region primer and ProtoScript II reverse transcriptase, TCRbeta-specific cDNA was reverse-transcribed from 500 ng total RNA. Three nested multiplex PCR rounds, following a slightly modified ARM-PCR procedure, were used to build the TCRbeta libraries. The first two PCR rounds used multiplex TRBV1-TRBV30 forward primers with a Cbeta reverse primer, each for approximately 10 cycles. Sample barcodes and Illumina adapters were attached in a final 25-cycle PCR using Deep VentR polymerase. Before sequencing, amplicons of 200-500 bp were purified from gel using a QIAquick gel extraction kit. An Illumina HiSeq 2500 was used to sequence the TCRbeta amplicons with 250-bp paired-end reads. The authors processed their data as follows. To recover full CDR3 sequences, reads were quality-trimmed using Trimmomatic v0.33 and paired reads were then merged using FLASH v1.2.11. V, D and J germline segments were assigned to the rearranged TCRbeta sequences using MiGEC v1.2.1b. Clonotype statistics and Shannon-Wiener diversity indices were computed with VDJtools v1.0.0. To reduce sampling bias, subsequent analyses other than the diversity analysis used only the 250 most abundant clonotypes in each sample. TCRdb passed the public sequencing reads through fastp at Q25 and MiXCR, retaining productive beta sequences. CDR3 protein sequences are deduplicated, and each keeps its most common genes and DNA. Here the V and J calls rest on TCRdb's processing, not on the authors' analysis. The sample table shows roughly 100,000 distinct CDR3 sequences, and approximately 82% are seen once. Of the sample, approximately 20% is held by the ten largest clones.

Cut back by 4 bases and 5 bases, the V and J ends lie 18 bases apart. Taken from cysteine to phenylalanine, the CDR3 has 16 residues. Only the CDR3 portion is preserved as DNA: 48 bases, with reading frame beginning at the first base. The germline V gene supplies CDR1 SGHAT and CDR2 FQNNGV. The sample comprised liver tumor tissue from sampling region 3. The cell subset or site label, read with the paper, signifies: tumor region T3, left-lateral pole. This TCR came from a middle-aged man with primary liver carcinoma and hepatitis B virus infection. This chain joins TRBV11-2 to TRBJ1-5; the D region possibly corresponds to TRBD1 (6 bases align). The DNA reads TGTGCCAGCAGCTCAAGGGGGGCCGGACCTTATCAGCCCCAGCATTTT. Its protein product is CASSSRGAGPYQPQHF. The CDR3 plus the reference TRBV11-2 and TRBJ1-5 genes for the other parts give the full variable domain: EAGVAQSPRYKIIEKRQSVAFWCNPISGHATLYWYQQILGQGPKLLIQFQNNGVVDDSQLPKDRFSAERLKGVDSTLKIQPAKLEDSAVYLCASSSRGAGPYQPQHFGDGTRLSIL.